Reported below is one T cell receptor (beta chain). This receptor's antigen is unknown. No per-base quality is available; no much larger clone lies one base away. The entry originates in a study of T cell changes during pregnancy in multiple sclerosis (dated by TCRdb to about 2019). In terms of the full investigation: In women with multiple sclerosis, the researchers looked at how the T cell repertoire shifted as pregnancy progressed.

Trimming costs V 6 bases and J 0 bases, and their ends lie 12 bases apart. The CDR3, cysteine through phenylalanine, is 15 amino acids long. Here the CDR3 DNA is all that survives: 45 bases in frame from base 1. From the germline V gene (reference sequence), CDR1 is LNHDA and CDR2 is SQIVND. Receptors were amplified or captured by the immunoSEQ multiplex PCR assay. This immuneACCESS table, as held by TCRdb, lists in-frame sequences with V and J called but not all clones. Of the missing ones, under half trace to an unresolved V gene in checked studies; the others have no known cause. The sample table holds about 40,000 clones, of which less than 95% were seen once. The top ten clonotypes cover more than 1.5% of the sample.

The receptor was isolated from a female donor with multiple sclerosis, enrolled in a pregnancy study. Source: peripheral blood, taken in the third trimester of pregnancy. The receptor chain draws on TRBV19 and TRBJ1-3; the D gene is unclear. Read as DNA, the sequence is TGTGCCAGTAGCCTGACATCGAGCTCTGGAAACACCATATATTTT. Translated, it gives CASSLTSSSGNTIYF.